Given below is one TCR beta chain in context. The data were taken from a study of blood T cell repertoires in COVID-19. Study-level background: Acute and convalescent COVID-19 samples came from the United States, Italy and Spain.

In the original processing: Quantification of nucleated cells was approximated via reference gene primer amplification. Using immunoSEQ multiplex PCR, the repertoire was profiled, and TCRdb retains in-frame clones only, with some absent. D and trimming were read from the DNA, whereas the V and J calls and clone size are those reported in that table. The repertoire consists of some 97,000 clones, with just under 85% occurring once and the leading ten covering around 15%. This receptor was identified in a man in his fifties or sixties with active or convalescent COVID-19. The sample comprised peripheral blood.

The CDR3 DNA is TGCGCCAGCAGTACCGGGGTGGTCGAAAAACTGTTTTTT. This codes for CASSTGVVEKLFF. The rearrangement uses TRBV5-1 and TRBJ1-4, with D hard to call. Germline CDR1 and CDR2: SGHRS and YFSETQ. This CDR3 spans 13 amino acids. The ends were cut back, 5 bases at V and 8 bases at J, with 13 bases in the middle.